The 17 T cell receptor beta chains below all came from one sample that was sequenced in a study of immune characteristics of hereditary and idiopathic chronic pancreatitis. Patients having total pancreatectomy with islet autotransplantation provided the chronic pancreatitis pancreas tissue. Repertoires were generated with immunoSEQ multiplex PCR, while TCRdb's copy carries only in-frame clones and drops some. The sample consists of about 14,000 clones, 73% of them appearing once. Specimen: pancreas tissue with hereditary chronic pancreatitis. These receptor sequences come from a human donor with chronic pancreatitis.

This clone was seen a single time. The chain couples TRBV20-1 to TRBJ1-4; D not resolved. Germline V gives CDR1 DFQATT, CDR2 SNEGSKA (reference sequence). Trimming took off 7 bases at V and 3 bases at J, with 6 bases between the two ends. CDR3 size: 11 residues. The CDR3, as DNA: TGCAGTGTTAACTCTAATGAAAAACTGTTTTTT. Its translation: CSVNSNEKLFF.

This clone is medium-sized in the sample. The chain employs TRBV2 and TRBJ2-2; the D is unclear. The germline V gene encodes CDR1 SNHLY and CDR2 FYNNEI. There are 11 residues in the CDR3. V was pared by 4 bases and J by 8 bases, with 5 bases between. The CDR3 DNA reads TGTGCCAGCAGTGTCCGGGGGGAGCTGTTTTTT. It translates to CASSVRGELFF.

V is TRBV5-5 and J is TRBJ2-1, with 10 nucleotides matching TRBD2. The germline V gene has CDR1 SGHKS and CDR2 YYEKEE (reference sequence). The V and J ends lost 4 bases and 3 bases, in that order; junction bases with no gene match: 4. The CDR3 spans 15 residues. CDR3 sequence: CASSLGTSDYNEQFF. The CDR3, as DNA: TGTGCCAGCAGCCTTGGGACTAGCGACTACAATGAGCAGTTCTTC.

The V gene is TRBV5-1, the J gene TRBJ2-5; TRBD1 or TRBD2 may be the D gene (5 bases each). Germline CDR1 SGHRS, CDR2 YFSETQ. V was shortened by 0 bases and J by 2 bases, with 11 bases between the two germline ends. CDR3 length: 15 residues. CDR3 nucleotides: TGCGCCAGCAGCTTGGGTGACAGAGGGCAAGAGACCCAGTACTTC. It yields the protein CASSLGDRGQETQYF.

The chain employs TRBV6-1 and TRBJ1-3; D is possibly TRBD1 (6 bases). The germline gives CDR1 MNHNS, CDR2 SASEGT. Trimming took 3 bases from V and 4 from J, leaving 10 bases between them. The CDR3 covers 14 residues. As DNA, the CDR3 is TGTGCCAGCAGTGACGTGACAGGCGGAAACACCATATATTTT. Translation: CASSDVTGGNTIYF.

The rearrangement links TRBV5-1 to TRBJ2-2; D may be TRBD1 (6 bases). Trimming cost V 4 bases and J 1 base, with 8 bases left between them. The germline CDR1 and CDR2 sequences are SGHRS and YFSETQ. This CDR3 region has 14 residues. CDR3 residues: CASSPQGNTGELFF. CDR3 DNA sequence: TGCGCCAGCAGCCCACAGGGGAACACCGGGGAGCTGTTTTTT.

This chain links TRBV27 with TRBJ2-1, with D possibly TRBD2 on 5 matching bases. The germline V and J ends were trimmed by 6 bases and 6 bases, with 18 bases remaining between them. The germline gives CDR1 MNHEY, CDR2 SMNVEV (reference sequence). The CDR3 contains 15 residues. CDR3 sequence: CASSPGEEGFNEQFF. The CDR3 nucleotides are TGTGCCAGCAGCCCCGGGGAAGAAGGCTTCAATGAGCAGTTCTTC.

The rearrangement joins TRBV28 to TRBJ2-7; 11 bases fit TRBD2. The CDR3 is 16 amino acids. Germline CDR1 reads MDHEN; CDR2 reads SYDVKM. With 5 bases clipped from V and 0 bases from J, the junction kept 6 bases outside the gene matches. CDR3 bases: TGTGCCAGCAGTATAGCGGGAGGGGCTAACTCCTACGAGCAGTACTTC. Amino acid sequence: CASSIAGGANSYEQYF.

This clone was counted a few times. V usage is TRBV5-1 and J usage is TRBJ1-1; no clear D. Germline V gene lookup returns CDR1 SGHRS and CDR2 YFSETQ. Trimming stripped 0 bases from V and 1 base from J, with 10 bases between. This CDR3 spans 15 amino acids. The CDR3 bases are TGCGCCAGCAGCTTGGAAGGGTTCCGGAACACTGAAGCTTTCTTT. Encoded protein: CASSLEGFRNTEAFF.

V usage is TRBV28 and J usage is TRBJ2-1; 9 bases align to TRBD1. With V trimmed by 2 bases and J by 15 bases, 5 bases remained unmatched. Looked up from germline, CDR1 is MDHEN and CDR2 is SYDVKM. The CDR3 length is 12 residues. The CDR3, as DNA: TGTGCCAGCAGTTTAGGAGGACAGGGGCCGTTCTTC. It specifies CASSLGGQGPFF.

The rearrangement uses TRBV6-5 and TRBJ1-4; 9 bases align to TRBD1. The CDR3 is 14 residues long. Germline trimming cut 5 bases from V and 6 bases from J; bases unmatched to any gene: 4. Germline CDR1 is MNHEY and CDR2 is SVGAGI. As DNA, the CDR3 is TGTGCCAGCAGTACAGGGGGCGCCGATGAAAAACTGTTTTTT. This codes for CASSTGGADEKLFF.

This clone appeared once. This chain uses TRBV29-1 with TRBJ2-1; the match to TRBD1 covers 8 bases. V trimming: 2 bases; J trimming: 3 bases; junction bases outside the gene matches: 6. CDR3 length equals 15 residues. CDR1 is SQVTM, CDR2 ANQGSEA, per germline. CDR3 coding DNA: TGCAGCGTTGAACAGAGGGACAGGAGCTACAATGAGCAGTTCTTC. Translating it yields CSVEQRDRSYNEQFF.

The chain recombines TRBV5-1 with TRBJ2-2, with 12 positions matching TRBD1. This CDR3 is 16 amino acids long. Losses at the gene ends were 7 bases for V and 4 bases for J; bases not matched to a gene: 8. Germline CDR1 reads SGHRS; CDR2 reads YFSETQ. The CDR3 nucleotides read TGCGCCAGCGGGGGACAGGGGGCAGGAGGCACCGGGGAGCTGTTTTTT. This codes for CASGGQGAGGTGELFF.

In this sample, this clone turned up once. CDR3 loop: CASSPQGAGELFF. Written as DNA, the CDR3 is TGTGCCAGCAGCCCGCAGGGGGCCGGGGAGCTGTTTTTT. The chain has TRBV4-2 and TRBJ2-2; 7 nucleotides match TRBD1. The CDR3 runs to 13 residues. V lost 4 bases to trimming and J lost 6 bases; unmatched junction nucleotides: 2. Germline V gene data show CDR1 as LGHNA and CDR2 as YNFKEQ.

This clone was seen a few times. The chain combines TRBV27 with TRBJ2-7, with D tentatively TRBD2 (5 bases). The CDR3 is made up of 14 amino acids. The germline V and J ends were trimmed by 2 bases and 5 bases, with 13 bases remaining between them. CDR1 and CDR2 (germline): MNHEY, SMNVEV (reference sequence). CDR3 DNA sequence: TGTGCCAGCAGTTTAAGGGCGGGCGGGCACGAGCAGTACTTC. Translation gives CASSLRAGGHEQYF.

CDR3 amino acids: CASSAQGGNYGYTF. CDR3 bases: TGTGCCAGCAGTGCGCAGGGTGGGAACTATGGCTACACCTTC. This chain joins TRBV2 and TRBJ1-2, with D possibly matching TRBD1 (5 bases). CDR3 length: 14 residues. Germline V CDR1 and CDR2: SNHLY, FYNNEI. V lost 4 bases and J 2 bases, leaving 11 bases between the germline ends.

Only one count was recorded for this clone. The V call is TRBV23-1, the J call TRBJ2-2; D not certain. TRBV23-1 has ORF status, its function being uncertain. Trimming stripped 4 bases from V and 7 bases from J, with 4 bases between. The CDR3 runs 11 residues. The CDR3 nucleotides are TGCGCCAGCAGTCTCAGCGGGGAGCTGTTTTTT. Translated, it gives CASSLSGELFF.